The 10 T cell receptor beta chains below were found in one sample sequenced in a study of blood T cells in healthy people across ages. Then a second PCR, running roughly 7 to 12 cycles, was carried out with a sample-barcoded 5' primer and a J-beta primer mix. Via MiXCR, TCRdb re-called the 5' RACE reads, giving one row per CDR3 protein. The sample holds 1.5 million to 2 million distinct CDR3 sequences; about 32% are singletons and the top ten take over 9%. The sample comprised blood. These receptors were collected from a woman in her twenties or thirties in good health.

The J gene is TRBJ2-1, the V gene TRBV7-7, with D unclear. V was cut by 0 bases and J by 6 bases, with 9 bases left in between. Germline CDR1 reads SSHAT; CDR2 reads FNYEAQ (reference sequence). The CDR3 extends over 14 amino acids. The CDR3 region has the DNA TGTGCCAGCAGCTTAGCGTGTAGGACCAATGAGCAGTTCTTC. Translated: CASSLACRTNEQFF.

This clonotype was observed many times. The chain carries TRBV5-1 and TRBJ2-3; D perhaps matches TRBD1 (6 bases). The ends were cut back, 0 bases at V and 2 bases at J, with 13 bases in the middle. CDR1 and CDR2 (germline): SGHRS, YFSETQ. CDR3 length: 16 amino acids. CDR3 bases: TGCGCCAGCAGCTTGGAAGGGGGTATTCCCACAGATACGCAGTATTTT. Translating gives CASSLEGGIPTDTQYF.

This chain joins TRBV7-2 and TRBJ1-4; D not certain. Trimming left V 1 base short and J 8 bases short, with 14 bases between. The CDR3 length is 15 residues. CDR1 is SGHTA, CDR2 FQGNSA, per germline. CDR3 residues: CASSLEARRFEKLFF. DNA of the CDR3: TGTGCCAGCAGCTTAGAGGCCAGAAGGTTCGAAAAACTGTTTTTT.

The chain uses TRBV20-1 and TRBJ2-7, with 8 bases that match TRBD2. The trim removed 3 bases at V and 3 bases at J, leaving 4 bases unmatched. The V gene's germline CDR1 is DFQATT and CDR2 SNEGSKA (reference sequence). The CDR3 consists of 13 residues. The CDR3 region has the DNA TGCAGTGCTAGGCCGGGACTAGGCTACGAGCAGTACTTC. As protein: CSARPGLGYEQYF.

This clonotype came up once. The rearrangement joins TRBV20-1 to TRBJ2-5, with D unresolved. V shed 6 bases and J shed 0 bases, with 8 bases lying between them. This CDR3 comprises 12 residues. Germline V gene lookup returns CDR1 DFQATT and CDR2 SNEGSKA (reference sequence). Written as DNA, the CDR3 is TGCAGTGCCCAGGCAGACCAAGAGACCCAGTACTTC. Protein product: CSAQADQETQYF.

This clonotype was observed a few times. This chain connects TRBV7-2 to TRBJ2-1; 8 bases line up with TRBD1. The germline gives CDR1 SGHTA, CDR2 FQGNSA. V was pared by 2 bases and J by 15 bases, with 3 bases of the junction left unmatched. There are 11 residues in the CDR3. This CDR3 reads CASSLSQGAFF. The DNA for the CDR3 is TGTGCCAGCAGCTTATCCCAGGGGGCGTTCTTC.

The chain uses TRBV2 and TRBJ2-7; D is uncertain. Looked up from germline, CDR1 is SNHLY and CDR2 is FYNNEI. The CDR3 runs 16 residues. With 0 bases removed from V and 4 bases from J, the gap between germline ends came to 16 bases. The CDR3 here is CASSEARRPIVYEQYF. The CDR3 bases are TGTGCCAGCAGTGAAGCCCGACGACCAATTGTGTACGAGCAGTACTTC.

The sample holds many counts of this clonotype. This rearrangement joins TRBV29-1 to TRBJ2-1, with 8 bases fitting TRBD2. This CDR3 region has 13 residues. Germline V gene data show CDR1 as SQVTM and CDR2 as ANQGSEA. The trim removed 5 bases at V and 9 bases at J, leaving 9 bases unmatched. CDR3: CSVLPGLGTEQFF. DNA for the CDR3: TGCAGCGTTTTACCGGGACTAGGGACTGAGCAGTTCTTC.

The V gene is TRBV20-1, the J gene TRBJ1-2; 7 bases align to TRBD1. The CDR3 consists of 15 residues. The ends lost 0 bases at V and 8 bases at J; junction bases unmatched: 12. CDR1 is DFQATT and CDR2 is SNEGSKA in the germline V gene (reference sequence). The CDR3 reads CSARDYKDRALGYTF. CDR3 nucleotides: TGCAGTGCTAGAGATTACAAAGACAGGGCCCTAGGCTACACCTTC.

The chain uses TRBV12-3 or TRBV12-4 and TRBJ1-3, with TRBD1 as a possible D gene (6 bases). V gave up 5 bases and J gave up 4 bases, with 9 bases separating them. The CDR3 has 13 residues. The DNA for the CDR3 is TGTGCCAGCAGTCGGGGGCAGGGAAACACCATATATTTT. It specifies CASSRGQGNTIYF.